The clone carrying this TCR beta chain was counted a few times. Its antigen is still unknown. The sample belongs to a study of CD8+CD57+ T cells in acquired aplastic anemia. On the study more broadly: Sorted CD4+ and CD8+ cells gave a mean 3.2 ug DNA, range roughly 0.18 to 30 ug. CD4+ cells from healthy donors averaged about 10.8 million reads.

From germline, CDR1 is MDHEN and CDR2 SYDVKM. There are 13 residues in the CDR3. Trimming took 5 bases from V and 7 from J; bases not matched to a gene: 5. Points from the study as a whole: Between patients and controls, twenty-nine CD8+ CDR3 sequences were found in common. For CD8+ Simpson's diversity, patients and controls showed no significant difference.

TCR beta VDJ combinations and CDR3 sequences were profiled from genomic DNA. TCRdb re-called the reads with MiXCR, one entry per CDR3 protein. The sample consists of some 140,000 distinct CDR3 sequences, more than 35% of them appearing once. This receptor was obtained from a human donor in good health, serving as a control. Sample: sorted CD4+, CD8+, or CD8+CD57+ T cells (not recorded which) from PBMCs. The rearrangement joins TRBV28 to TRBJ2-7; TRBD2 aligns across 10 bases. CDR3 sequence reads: CASSPTSGAEQYF. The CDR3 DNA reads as TGTGCCAGCAGTCCTACTAGCGGGGCGGAGCAGTACTTC.